This entry describes one TCR beta chain. Assay used: immunoSEQ multiplex PCR; TCRdb lists only in-frame clones, some missing. The data hold 35,000 to 50,000 clones, with roughly 83% observed a single time. These data originate in a study of blood T cell repertoires in COVID-19. V lost 6 bases and J lost 2, with 11 bases in between. Germline V CDR1 and CDR2: MNHEY, SVGAGI. CDR3 length: 13 residues. What was sequenced was peripheral blood. This sequence was found in a human donor with acute or convalescent COVID-19. The donor label of this sample is uncertain. The V and J genes are TRBV6-5 and TRBJ2-7, with no clear D. Here the CDR3 reads CASRSRKAYEQYF. The DNA of the CDR3 is TGTGCCAGCAGATCCAGGAAAGCCTACGAGCAGTACTTC.